This T cell receptor (beta chain) stems from a study of identical twins. The CDR3 consists of 16 residues. V was pared by 3 bases and J by 1 base, with 13 bases between. Germline-derived CDR1 and CDR2 are MDHEN and SYDVKM. Findings and limits, study-wide: The study found excess low generation probability among twin-shared out-of-frame alpha sequences.

As regards this clonotype: Its antigen is still unknown.

From the 5' RACE reads, TCRdb called clonotypes with MiXCR, one entry per CDR3 protein. The sample consists of fewer than 550,000 distinct CDR3 sequences, roughly 15% of them appearing once. These same records also appear under a second study, on yellow fever vaccine responses in identical twins.

The sequenced sample consisted of CD4+ T cells sorted from blood. The chain is built from TRBV28 and TRBJ2-1; D gene ambiguous. This TCR derives from a woman between 18 and 29 years old in good health. CDR3 DNA sequence: TGTGCCAGCAGTTTTCCCCGGGCCAATTCCTACAATGAGCAGTTCTTC. Protein product: CASSFPRANSYNEQFF.